This paragraph reports one T cell receptor (beta chain). Its specificity is not known. MiXCR, run by TCRdb on the 5' RACE reads, gives a single entry per CDR3 protein. The table shows about 600,000 distinct CDR3 sequences, with less than 25% occurring only once. This sample stems from a study of T-cell memory formation after mild COVID-19. Study-level points and caveats: Nothing showed for sure that second-wave clones peaking on day 37 were SARS-CoV-2 specific.

V lost 6 bases, J lost 3 bases, and 15 bases lay in between. This CDR3 spans 14 amino acids. Sequenced sample: PBMCs or a T cell subset sorted from them (not recorded which). The clonotype was recovered from an adult woman who had mild COVID-19 (a few samples of this study predate the infection). Cell type and time point are not known. The chain is built from TRBV12-3 or TRBV12-4 and TRBJ2-7, with D maybe TRBD2 (5 bases). The CDR3 protein is CASSSPGLRYEQYF. The CDR3 nucleotides are TGTGCCAGCAGCTCCCCCGGACTCCGCTACGAGCAGTACTTC.